These T cell receptor beta chains were read from a single sample in a study of blood T cell repertoires in COVID-19. Sequenced by immunoSEQ multiplex PCR; TCRdb stores in-frame clones only, minus some. The data hold some 130,000 clones, with almost 80% observed a single time. Sequences were obtained from peripheral blood. The receptors were gathered from a man aged 55 to 70 who had recovered from COVID-19. Both conserved end residues are part of each CDR3. Each record gives: J gene, clone size, D gene, V gene, CDR3 DNA, CDR3 protein. D genes are given only for firm matches. Clone sizes are given selectively: once, few, many, or a class where the clone is expanded.

j_call: TRBJ1-2; clone_size: NA; d_call: NA; v_call: TRBV6-5; cdr3_nt: TGTGCCAGCAGCGCAGGGTTTGGCTACACCTTC; cdr3_aa: CASSAGFGYTF
j_call: TRBJ2-7; clone_size: NA; d_call: NA; v_call: TRBV21-1; cdr3_nt: TGTGCCAGCAGCCGCCCTCTAAGCGACTCCTACGAGCAGTACTTC; cdr3_aa: CASSRPLSDSYEQYF
j_call: TRBJ2-7; clone_size: once; d_call: TRBD2; v_call: TRBV7-8; cdr3_nt: TGTGCCAGCAGCGGGGGGACTACCTACGAGCAGTACTTC; cdr3_aa: CASSGGTTYEQYF
j_call: TRBJ2-2; clone_size: NA; d_call: NA; v_call: TRBV4-3; cdr3_nt: TGCGCCAGCAGCCAAGCCGTGAGCGGGGAGCTGTTTTTT; cdr3_aa: CASSQAVSGELFF
j_call: TRBJ2-5; clone_size: NA; d_call: NA; v_call: TRBV11-2; cdr3_nt: TGTGCCAGCAGCCCTCAACAGCAGACCCAGTACTTC; cdr3_aa: CASSPQQQTQYF
j_call: TRBJ1-1; clone_size: NA; d_call: TRBD1; v_call: TRBV19; cdr3_nt: TGTGCCAGTAGAGTGGGGGACGGACAGGCCGAAGCTTTCTTT; cdr3_aa: CASRVGDGQAEAFF
j_call: TRBJ2-7; clone_size: once; d_call: TRBD1; v_call: TRBV28; cdr3_nt: TGTGCCAGCAGCAAACCCACAGGGGGTATCTACGAGCAGTACTTC; cdr3_aa: CASSKPTGGIYEQYF
j_call: TRBJ1-2; clone_size: NA; d_call: NA; v_call: TRBV6-6; cdr3_nt: TGTGCCAGCAGTCCCGGGGGTGGTCCGGGCTATGGCTACACCTTC; cdr3_aa: CASSPGGGPGYGYTF
j_call: TRBJ2-7; clone_size: NA; d_call: NA; v_call: TRBV18; cdr3_nt: TGTGCCAGCTCACCAGCACTAACGACCCGCGGGTACGAGCAGTACTTC; cdr3_aa: CASSPALTTRGYEQYF
j_call: TRBJ1-5; clone_size: NA; d_call: NA; v_call: TRBV6-2/TRBV6-3; cdr3_nt: TGTGCCAGCAGTTGGACATTTAATAGCAATCAGCCCCAGCATTTT; cdr3_aa: CASSWTFNSNQPQHF
j_call: TRBJ1-1; clone_size: NA; d_call: NA; v_call: TRBV2; cdr3_nt: TGTGCCAGCACCTTCCAGGGATGGAACACTGAAGCTTTCTTT; cdr3_aa: CASTFQGWNTEAFF
j_call: TRBJ2-7; clone_size: NA; d_call: NA; v_call: TRBV2; cdr3_nt: TGTGCCAGCGGCATGGCAGTAAATTCCGAGCAGTACTTC; cdr3_aa: CASGMAVNSEQYF
j_call: TRBJ1-2; clone_size: NA; d_call: NA; v_call: TRBV9; cdr3_nt: TGTGCCAGCAACTTGGGACAAAGAAACTATGGCTACACCTTC; cdr3_aa: CASNLGQRNYGYTF
j_call: TRBJ2-7; clone_size: once; d_call: TRBD1; v_call: TRBV18; cdr3_nt: TGTGCCAGCTCACGCGTGGGGGACAGGTCTAGTTACGAGCAGTACTTC; cdr3_aa: CASSRVGDRSSYEQYF
j_call: TRBJ2-1; clone_size: NA; d_call: TRBD2; v_call: TRBV9; cdr3_nt: TGTGCCAGCAGTCCTGCCGGGACTAGCGGGGGATATCAGTTCTTC; cdr3_aa: CASSPAGTSGGYQFF
j_call: TRBJ2-7; clone_size: NA; d_call: NA; v_call: TRBV11-2; cdr3_nt: TGTGCCAGCAGCATTACAGGGTCCGGGTACGAGCAGTACTTC; cdr3_aa: CASSITGSGYEQYF
j_call: TRBJ1-6; clone_size: once; d_call: NA; v_call: TRBV2; cdr3_nt: TGTGCCAGCAGTGTTGAGACAGTCTATTCACCCCTCCACTTT; cdr3_aa: CASSVETVYSPLHF
j_call: TRBJ2-2; clone_size: NA; d_call: TRBD2; v_call: TRBV30; cdr3_nt: TGTGCCTGGAAAACAGCGGGGGGCAACACCGGGGAGCTGTTTTTT; cdr3_aa: CAWKTAGGNTGELFF
j_call: TRBJ1-1; clone_size: NA; d_call: TRBD1; v_call: TRBV19; cdr3_nt: TGTGCCAGTAGTCTGAGGGGCGACAGGGGGAACACTGAAGCTTTCTTT; cdr3_aa: CASSLRGDRGNTEAFF
j_call: TRBJ1-5; clone_size: NA; d_call: NA; v_call: TRBV7-2; cdr3_nt: TGTGCCAGCAGCTTATGGGCAGCCAATCAGCCCCAGCATTTT; cdr3_aa: CASSLWAANQPQHF
j_call: TRBJ2-1; clone_size: NA; d_call: NA; v_call: TRBV29-1; cdr3_nt: TGCAGCGTTGAAGGCGACGGGGGGCCAATCAATGAGCAGTTCTTC; cdr3_aa: CSVEGDGGPINEQFF
j_call: TRBJ2-5; clone_size: NA; d_call: NA; v_call: TRBV27; cdr3_nt: TGTGCCAGCGGATTAGGGGTTTGGGAGACCCAGTACTTC; cdr3_aa: CASGLGVWETQYF